The clone carrying this T cell receptor (beta chain) has a handful of counts. This sample stems from a study of patients and donors after allogeneic stem cell transplantation. MiXCR, run by TCRdb on the RT-PCR reads, gives a single entry per CDR3 protein. The sample lists a few hundred thousand distinct CDR3 sequences; around 41% were seen once. Germline loops: CDR1 SGHDN, CDR2 FVKESK. This CDR3 comprises 16 residues. V dropped 0 bases and J dropped 7 bases, with 18 bases sitting between them. The receptor was derived from a human donor who was either an allogeneic HSCT recipient or a stem cell or donor lymphocyte infusion donor (not recorded which). It is not recorded whose cells these are; they may come from a transplant donor. Sequenced input: blood, either unsorted or a sorted T cell fraction (not recorded which). The chain has TRBV14 and TRBJ1-2; tentatively, D is TRBD1 (5 bases). CDR3 sequence (DNA): TGTGCCAGCAGCCAAGATCTCGGACAAATAATCGGTGGCTACACCTTC. Protein product: CASSQDLGQIIGGYTF.